This T cell receptor beta chain was sequenced in a study of cytomegalovirus exposure and HLA in healthy donors (dated by TCRdb to 2016 to 2017). In terms of the full investigation: An earlier analysis of approximately 590 of the donors reported 250 to 300 Gb of sequence data and 117 million unique TCR beta sequences from 150 million to 200 million T cells. An early release that covered more than 550 HLA-typed donors contained approximately 320 gigabases of sequencing data and 65 million to 100 million unique TCR sequences. Of the roughly 400 genotyped donors, 81% were placed in the genetic ancestry cluster associated with self-reported Caucasian donors. The study aimed to test whether signatures of past pathogen exposure could be identified by cataloging public T cell receptors. The T cell repertoires of some 700 subjects were profiled by immunosequencing and related to cytomegalovirus serostatus. Besides the first cohort of about 730 subjects, a separate validation cohort made up of 120 different subjects was used. To predict cytomegalovirus infection status, the study brought together high-throughput TCR immunosequencing, statistical association of individual TCRs with disease status, and machine learning. To study patterns of TCR occurrence, a later analysis re-analyzed previously published TCR beta repertoires from around 700 donors and added high-resolution HLA genotyping. Rather than using new phenotypic data, the later analysis identified candidate immune exposures from TCR beta sequences and from how often those sequences occurred across donors. In an earlier analysis of 587 of the donors, high-throughput TCR beta sequencing was used to judge whether each TCR beta V gene segment behaved as functional or pseudogenic. Alongside the repertoire data, information on donor age, sex, ethnicity and CMV serostatus was compiled. In a later genetic analysis, genome-wide SNP genotypes for about three fifths of the 666 donors were used, and that subset was treated as a discovery cohort. All discovery cohort repertoires had been generated on a single sequencing platform. HLA typing included class I and class II loci at four-digit resolution. Typing coverage differed by locus: A, B, C, DRB1 and DQB1 were typed in roughly 620-630 donors, DQA1 in about 510, DPA1 in around 580, and DPB1 in just under 490. Roughly 5 DR-DQ haplotypes were treated as single units for association and clustering because of strong linkage in the cohort. Among several hundred genotyped donors of the cohort, an average of about 220,000 unique TCR beta nucleotide sequences was sequenced per donor, of which 15% to 20% were non-productive. Findings and caveats that apply to the study as a whole: Cytomegalovirus status was reported to be diagnosed by the classifier with high specificity and sensitivity in both the original and validation cohorts. A cluster of highly shared sequence variants was judged likely to be a technical artifact of the sequencing pipeline. According to a later analysis, most CMV-associated TCR beta chains appeared to be HLA-restricted, and the HLA associations seemed to be driven largely by CMV exposure. For the cohort, immune exposure information was limited to CMV serostatus. In a later genetic analysis, fewer N-insertions in productive TCRs were reported among donors in an Asian-associated ancestry cluster than the roughly 700-donor mean. The 87-base-pair reads could not distinguish some IMGT-functional V segments, including TRBV6-2 and TRBV6-3, so those segments were excluded. While some public TCRs were present in many individuals, most TCR sequences turned up only very rarely across donors. According to a later analysis, TCR association rates differed among HLA loci, with DRB1 alleles showing the most associated TCRs and HLA-C alleles showing the fewest. A few of the identified cytomegalovirus-associated TCR beta chains were confirmed in vitro to be specific for cytomegalovirus antigens. A further reported finding was that TCR beta sequences accurately predicted the HLA-A and HLA-B alleles for most subjects in the first cohort. Correlated functional status among segregating V segments might be attributable to linkage disequilibrium, but an unknown experimental factor could not be ruled out. When HLA alleles, especially DR and DQ, strongly co-occurred, TCR associations were difficult to assign to individual alleles. In a later analysis, several top co-occurrence clusters were reported to appear linked to parvovirus B19, influenza, CMV and Epstein-Barr virus. A later genetic analysis associated a missense DCLRE1C variant with V-gene and J-gene trimming of TCR beta chains, and an independent cohort replicated the association. The cohort was sequenced for TCR beta chains only, and without alpha or paired-chain data the features that could be detected were limited. Compared with equally common non-associated chains, HLA-associated TCR beta chains in a later analysis were more clonally expanded and had lower generation probabilities. The authors suggested that the approach could potentially be extended to other disease states and immunological phenotypes. Because HLA typing was unavailable for some donors at each locus, only the typed subset was used in association tests. In the study, approximately 160 TCR beta chains were listed as associated with cytomegalovirus. About 15 rarely observed V segments, including chromosome 9 orphons, were excluded from the earlier analysis of just under 600 of the donors because counts were too low. The presence/absence analyses assumed that sequencing depth was roughly uniform across donors, and that assumption may not be true. Broadly in line with IMGT annotations, most TCR beta V segments showed up in productive rearrangements about 87% or about 30% of the time in an earlier analysis of a few hundred of the donors. Specific HLA alleles were associated with 15,000 to 20,000 TCR beta sequences at a false discovery rate of 0.05 in a later analysis.

Receptors were amplified or captured by the immunoSEQ multiplex PCR assay. For the multiplex PCR, a mixture combining 60 forward primers for TCR Vbeta segments and 13 reverse primers for TCR Jbeta segments was used. A multiplex PCR assay on genomic DNA amplified the CDR3 region of rearranged TCR beta genes. Amplified TCR beta libraries were sequenced as 87-base-pair reads on the Illumina HiSeq System. On the study's bioinformatics: A later analysis counted approximately 84 million unique TCR beta chains across the 666 repertoires, and roughly 10 million of these chains were shared by at least two donors. Raw reads were error-corrected and collapsed into unique sequences by a nearest-neighbor algorithm in which closely related sequences were merged to remove PCR and sequencing errors. Alignment of CDR3 sequences to IMGT reference sequences was used to assign V, D and J gene segments. For a sequence to be retained, a match of at least six nucleotides to both a V gene segment and a J gene segment was required. Rearrangements were classified as productive when the CDR3 lacked stop codons and remained in frame with V and J, and all other rearrangements were classified as non-productive. Following IMGT convention, CDR3 was defined as the stretch from the second conserved V-encoded cysteine up to the conserved J-encoded phenylalanine. The earlier analysis of about 610 of the donors excluded sequences that lacked an unambiguous match to a single V gene segment. In an earlier analysis of several hundred of the donors, V segments were called functional above 56.7% productive rearrangements and were called segregating when the between-donor standard deviation exceeded 5%. A statistical classification framework was built for diagnosing cytomegalovirus status from the catalog of TCR beta chain sequences. In a later analysis, TCR nucleotide sequences were compared against IMGT/GENE-DB human TR gene sequences so that V and J genes could be assigned. In a later analysis, CDR3 sequences and most-parsimonious VDJ recombination scenarios were assigned using the TCRdist pipeline. In a later analysis, each TCR beta chain was defined by its CDR3 amino acid sequence together with its V-gene family, and reads without a unique V-gene family were excluded. As a way to deal with suspected cross-contamination and a sequencing artifact, a later analysis dropped 450 to 600 nucleotide sequences that were highly shared and had low generation probability. A later analysis calculated a clonal expansion index for each public chain from normalized within-repertoire ranks of inferred template counts. A later analysis computed generation probabilities with a VDJ recombination model fitted to out-of-frame rearrangements, and checked the results against IGoR. Hypergeometric tests were used in a later analysis to score TCR-TCR, TCR-HLA and TCR-CMV co-occurrence, with a repertoire-size bias correction applied to the TCR pairs. False discovery rates were estimated in a later analysis by permuting HLA or CMV assignments 20 times. In a later analysis, co-occurring TCRs were grouped using DBSCAN, and TCRdist sequence similarity was added for clustering within HLA-allele-positive subsets. For co-occurrence clustering, repertoires with fewer than 30,000 or more than 120,000 public chains were excluded, along with several repertoires with anomalous nucleotide sharing. Here the immuneACCESS table is served through TCRdb, limited to in-frame sequences with V and J called. Missing clones are a known gap in these copies; in checked studies unresolved V genes cover under half, and the rest lacks a known reason. That table is the source of V, J and clone size, and D and trimming were worked out from the DNA. This sample comprises 40,000 to 55,000 clones, about 78% of them detected only once. In total, the top ten clones hold approximately 3.5% of the sample.

In total, over 600 healthy bone marrow donors made up the cohort. At the time of sampling, all cohort members were nominally healthy, though unrecorded immune exposures were likely present. The donor tested CMV seronegative and was one of the 352 seronegative cohort members. A peripheral blood sample was collected from each donor, and TCR beta sequencing was performed on peripheral blood mononuclear cells. Genomic DNA was extracted from the blood cell samples with the Qiagen DNeasy Blood Extraction Kit. Unmatched junction bases come to 6, with V trimmed by 5 bases and J by 0 bases. The CDR3 runs 17 amino acids, cysteine and phenylalanine included. This entry keeps only the CDR3 DNA: 51 bases, framed from base 1. The germline V gene (reference sequence) supplies CDR1 SEHNR and CDR2 FQNEAQ. This clone was detected only once. Its specific antigen is unknown. No base qualities exist here, and no much larger clone lies one base off it.

This clonotype was obtained from a woman aged 25-40 years in good health and CMV-seronegative. Sequencing used PBMCs. The chain joins TRBV7-9 to TRBJ2-6; 8 middle bases align to TRBD1. This receptor has the CDR3 CASSPTGATSGANVLTF. The bases read TGTGCCAGCAGCCCGACAGGGGCCACCTCTGGGGCCAACGTCCTGACTTTC.